This T cell receptor (beta chain) was obtained from a study of blood T cell repertoires in COVID-19. Study at large: COVID-19 samples collected from the United States, Italy and Spain covered acute and convalescent phases.

The protocol was immunoSEQ multiplex PCR, while the TCRdb copy is restricted to in-frame clones and leaves out a portion. The sample has about 77,000 clones, more than 90% seen once. The CDR3 spans 13 residues. The trim removed 3 bases at V and 2 bases at J, leaving 0 bases unmatched. A remark on this clone: The same CDR3 is also encoded by other DNA sequences in this sample.

Sample: peripheral blood. The chain couples TRBV12-3 or TRBV12-4 to TRBJ1-2; 7 positions agree with TRBD1. The TCR sequence derives from a woman older than 75 with active or convalescent COVID-19. The CDR3, as DNA: TGTGCCAGCAGTTTGACAGGGAACTATGGCTACACCTTC. Protein sequence: CASSLTGNYGYTF.